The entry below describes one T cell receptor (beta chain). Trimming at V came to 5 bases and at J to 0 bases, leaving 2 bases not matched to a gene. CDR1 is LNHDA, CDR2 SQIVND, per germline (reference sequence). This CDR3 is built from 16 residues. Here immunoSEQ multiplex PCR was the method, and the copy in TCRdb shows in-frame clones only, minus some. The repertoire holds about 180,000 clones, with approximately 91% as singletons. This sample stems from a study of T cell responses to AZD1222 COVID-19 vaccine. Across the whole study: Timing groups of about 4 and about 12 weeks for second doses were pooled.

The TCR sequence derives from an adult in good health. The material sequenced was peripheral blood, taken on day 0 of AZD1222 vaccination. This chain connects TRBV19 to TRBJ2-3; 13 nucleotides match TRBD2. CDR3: CASSSGLAGSTDTQYF. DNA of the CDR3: TGTGCCAGTAGTTCGGGACTAGCGGGGAGCACAGATACGCAGTATTTT.